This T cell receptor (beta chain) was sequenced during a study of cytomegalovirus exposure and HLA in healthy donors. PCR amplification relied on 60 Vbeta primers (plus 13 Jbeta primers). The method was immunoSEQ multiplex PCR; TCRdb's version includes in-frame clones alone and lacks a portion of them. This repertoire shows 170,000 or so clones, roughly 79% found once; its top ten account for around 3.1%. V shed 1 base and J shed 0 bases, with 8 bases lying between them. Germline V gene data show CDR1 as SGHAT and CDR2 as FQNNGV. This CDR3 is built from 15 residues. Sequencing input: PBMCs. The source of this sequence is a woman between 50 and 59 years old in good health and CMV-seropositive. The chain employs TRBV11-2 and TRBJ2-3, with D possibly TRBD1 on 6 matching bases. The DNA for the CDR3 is TGTGCCAGCAGCTTAGGGGGGCAGAGCACAGATACGCAGTATTTT. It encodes CASSLGGQSTDTQYF.